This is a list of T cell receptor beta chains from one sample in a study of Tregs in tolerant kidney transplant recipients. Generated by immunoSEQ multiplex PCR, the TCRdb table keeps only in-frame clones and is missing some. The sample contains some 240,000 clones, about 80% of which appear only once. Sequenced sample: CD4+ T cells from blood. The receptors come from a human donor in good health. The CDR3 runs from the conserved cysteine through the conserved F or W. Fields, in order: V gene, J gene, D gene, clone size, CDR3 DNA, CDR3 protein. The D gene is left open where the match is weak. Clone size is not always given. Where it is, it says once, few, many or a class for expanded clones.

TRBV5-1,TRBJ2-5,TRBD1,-,TGCGCCAGCAGCTTTGGGACAGTCCCTCGGGAGACCCAGTACTTC,CASSFGTVPRETQYF
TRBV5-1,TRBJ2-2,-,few,TGCGCCAGCAGCCCGGACGTGGGGACCGGGGAGCTGTTTTTT,CASSPDVGTGELFF
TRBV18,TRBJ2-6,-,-,TGTGCCAGCTCACCGGGGTTGGGGGCGAGCTCTGGGGCCAACGTCCTGACTTTC,CASSPGLGASSGANVLTF
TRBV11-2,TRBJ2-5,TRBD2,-,TGTGCCAGCAGCTTAACCCGGGGGGGCGGAGAGACCCAGTACTTC,CASSLTRGGGETQYF
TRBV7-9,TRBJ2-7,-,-,TGTGCCAGCAGCTTGCAGGGGTGGGCGGCATACGAGCAGTACTTC,CASSLQGWAAYEQYF
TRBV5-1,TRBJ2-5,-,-,TGCGCCAGCAGCTATAGGAGCCCAAATGAATGGGGAGCCCAAGAGACCCAGTACTTC,CASSYRSPNEWGAQETQYF
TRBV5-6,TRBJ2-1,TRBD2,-,TGTGCCAGCAGCTTGATGGGCGCGGGAGGTGGGAATGAGCAGTTCTTC,CASSLMGAGGGNEQFF
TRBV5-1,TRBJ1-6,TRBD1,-,TGCGCCAGCAGCGGGGGACAGAACTATAATTCACCCCTCCACTTT,CASSGGQNYNSPLHF
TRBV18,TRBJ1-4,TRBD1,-,TGTGCCAGCTCACCTCCCCCCCCAGGGGGCGGTGAAAAACTGTTTTTT,CASSPPPPGGGEKLFF
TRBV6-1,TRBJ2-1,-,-,TGTGCCAGCAGGATAACCTACAATGAGCAGTTCTTC,CASRITYNEQFF
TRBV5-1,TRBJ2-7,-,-,TGCGCCAGCAGCCCGGGAAGAAGCTCCTACGAGCAGTACTTC,CASSPGRSSYEQYF
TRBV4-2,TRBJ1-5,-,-,TGTGCCAGCAGCCAACCGGATCAGCCCCAGCATTTT,CASSQPDQPQHF
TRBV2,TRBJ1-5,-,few,TGTGCCAGCAGTCGACTGAATAGCAATCAGCCCCAGCATTTT,CASSRLNSNQPQHF
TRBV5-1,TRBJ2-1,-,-,TGCGCCAGCAGCTTGGGGGCCTCCTACAATGAGCAGTTCTTC,CASSLGASYNEQFF
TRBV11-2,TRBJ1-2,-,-,TGTGCCAGCAGCACCCGGACAGCACCTGGTTATGGCTACACCTTC,CASSTRTAPGYGYTF
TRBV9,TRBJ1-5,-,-,TGTGCCAGCAGCTTCTGGGCGGATAGCAATCAGCCCCAGCATTTT,CASSFWADSNQPQHF
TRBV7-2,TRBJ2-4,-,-,TGTGCCAGCAGCTTCAGCGTGGGAGAGGCCAAAAACATTCAGTACTTC,CASSFSVGEAKNIQYF
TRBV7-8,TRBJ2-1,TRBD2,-,TGTGCCAGCAGCCATCGCGTGAGGACTAGCGGGGCCTCCTACAATGAGCAGTTCTTC,CASSHRVRTSGASYNEQFF
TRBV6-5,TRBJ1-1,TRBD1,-,TGTGCCAGCACCTTGGACAGGAGGAACACTGAAGCTTTCTTT,CASTLDRRNTEAFF
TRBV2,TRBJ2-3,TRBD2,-,TGTGCCAGCAGTGAATCAGGCGGGGGGCGCACAGATACGCAGTATTTT,CASSESGGGRTDTQYF